This T cell receptor (beta chain) was captured by sequencing in a study of T cell responses to AZD1222 COVID-19 vaccine. Broader study findings: Baseline serostatus was positive in only six AZD1222 recipients.

Libraries were prepared by immunoSEQ multiplex PCR; TCRdb keeps only in-frame clonotypes and omits some of them. The sample shows about 150,000 clones, over 75% of them seen only once. As concerns this clone: The antigen is not known.

This clonotype was obtained from an adult in good health. The sample was peripheral blood, taken on day 0 of AZD1222 vaccination.

CDR3 sequence reads: CASSLWDIENTEAFF. Written as DNA, the CDR3 is TGCGCCAGCAGCTTATGGGACATAGAGAACACTGAAGCTTTCTTT. The V and J genes are TRBV5-1 and TRBJ1-1; D is possibly TRBD1 (6 bases). Per the germline V gene, CDR1 is SGHRS and CDR2 is YFSETQ. The ends were cut back, 2 bases at V and 1 base at J, with 12 bases in the middle. The CDR3 contains 15 residues.